One T cell receptor beta chain is described in this entry. The clone's antigen remains unknown. The input lacks base qualities; no much larger clone sits a single base away. This sample is part of a study of blood T cells in healthy people across ages (dated by TCRdb to between 2015 and 2016). The study in broad terms: In model experiments, roughly one uniquely barcoded TCR beta cDNA molecule per two T cells was captured by template switching. The donors were split into four age groups: young (average 16 years), middle-aged (around 40), aged (more than 60) and long-lived (approximately 80). Age-related changes in TCR beta repertoire diversity were measured in the study by deep sequencing normalized with unique cDNA molecular identifiers. For two donors (one aged 18 to 30 and one aged 80 or older), the study analyzed two additional independent replicas of 1 million unique cDNA reads from the same blood draw. To avoid experimental bias, donors of different ages were randomly spread across the sequencing lanes. What the work shows at the level of the full study, not this receptor alone: The CMV infection status of donors was not known, potentially confounding age-related changes in expanded clonotypes. Compared with the aged group, more naive CD4+ T cells, fewer expanded clones and increased TCR diversity were shown by the long-lived group, suggesting age selection. Estimates of total diversity based on one million sequenced T cells were considered lower bounds and underestimates. As age increased, observed TCR beta diversity per million T cells dropped in a roughly linear way, and a significant reduction was already evident by age about 40. Observed TCR beta diversity correlated strongly with the percentage of naive T cells measured by flow cytometry. Bulk unsorted PBMC profiling prevented conclusive comparison of naive and antigen-experienced compartments.

The roughly 39 donors, aged about 6 to 95 years, were systemically healthy Caucasian individuals from Russia. Around 9.8 milliliters of peripheral blood were collected from each donor into EDTA-treated Vacutainer tubes. Ficoll-Paque density-gradient centrifugation was used to isolate PBMCs, with at least 7 million obtained per sample. Trizol reagent was used to extract total RNA from PBMCs, with at least 6 micrograms per sample. Naive CD45RAhigh/CD27high T cell percentages were measured by flow cytometry on a PBMC aliquot from every donor. V is trimmed back by 6 bases and J by 4 bases, and the junction contains 4 bases that no gene match accounts for. Counted from cysteine to phenylalanine, this CDR3 has 13 amino acids. Only the CDR3 part of the read is kept: 39 bases, read in frame from the first base. To prepare the library, 5' RACE was applied. TCRdb names Illumina HiSeq 2500 as the instrument used. A second PCR of about 7 to 12 cycles was performed with a sample-barcoded 5' primer and a J-beta primer mix. A unique molecular identifier was introduced onto each TCR beta cDNA molecule by a template-switch 5' adaptor carrying 12 random nucleotides. Each sample yielded at least 2.5 million CDR3-containing paired-end reads. All of the RNA was converted into first-strand cDNA using the Mint cDNA synthesis kit, with a TRBC-specific oligonucleotide serving as the primer. After uracil-DNA glycosylase treatment, a first 18-cycle PCR used universal primers M1SS and BC2_uni_R on all cDNA. For the original study's pipeline: For normalization, 1 million high-quality reads, each with a distinct molecular identifier, were randomly selected from each sample. Reads with shared molecular identifiers were discarded instead of being binned into consensus sequences. MiTCR, set to a Q25 quality threshold and the strictest error-elimination algorithm, was used for CDR3 identification, clonotype clustering and error correction. Lower-bound total TCR beta diversity was estimated with a nonparametric unseen species model using Euler transformation. The public reads were quality trimmed at Q25 with fastp and then assembled into clones with MiXCR by TCRdb, keeping productive beta chains. Each CDR3 protein appears once, grouped with its most common genes and DNA. The authors' filters were not applied to this entry. The table for this sample lists about 830,000 distinct CDR3 sequences; roughly 64% of them were counted only once. Together, the top ten hold 20% to 25% of the sample.

This chain is built from TRBV12-3 or TRBV12-4 and TRBJ1-2, with 8 bases aligning to TRBD1. Sequenced: blood. The clonotype was recovered from a man aged 30 to 45 in good health. The nucleotide sequence is TGTGCCAGCAGGGGACAGGCCCTCTATGGCTACACCTTC. Translated, this gives CASRGQALYGYTF.